These 8 T cell receptor beta chains originate from one sample sequenced in a study of cytomegalovirus exposure and HLA in healthy donors. Sequencing was performed with immunoSEQ multiplex PCR; in TCRdb, only in-frame clones are kept and a portion is missing. The table includes 120,000 or so clones, approximately 91% detected once. Sample: PBMCs. These receptors were obtained from a woman in her late teens or twenties in good health and CMV-seronegative.

This chain connects TRBV5-4 to TRBJ2-1; 11 nucleotides align to TRBD2. There are 16 residues in the CDR3. With 2 bases clipped from V and 7 bases from J, the junction kept 8 bases outside the gene matches. CDR1 is SGHNT, CDR2 YYREEE, per germline (reference sequence). CDR3 DNA sequence: TGTGCCAGCAGCTTATCACTAGCGGGAGTCGGGAATGAGCAGTTCTTC. Translation: CASSLSLAGVGNEQFF.

This clone came up a few times. The chain is built from TRBV5-1 and TRBJ2-7; a weak D match, TRBD1 (6 bases). Germline CDR1 and CDR2: SGHRS and YFSETQ. Between the trimmed V and J ends, which lost 4 bases and 0 bases, there was a span of 17 bases. The CDR3 consists of 16 residues. CDR3 nucleotides: TGCGCCAGCAGCGGGGGCCGGGCCACTATCTCCTACGAGCAGTACTTC. Protein: CASSGGRATISYEQYF.

This chain connects TRBV10-2 to TRBJ2-7; D ambiguous. The ends were cut back, 8 bases at V and 2 bases at J, with 7 bases in the middle. The CDR3 has 11 residues. From germline, CDR1 is WSHSY and CDR2 SAAADI. The DNA for the CDR3 is TGCGCCAGCGCCACAACCTACGAGCAGTACTTC. Translating gives CASATTYEQYF.

Written as DNA, the CDR3 is TGTGCCTGTGAGGCTAGCGGGAGTATCTATGAGCAGTTCTTC. It specifies CACEASGSIYEQFF. The J gene is TRBJ2-1, the V gene TRBV30; 10 nucleotides line up with TRBD2. This CDR3 region has 14 residues. J lost 8 bases, V lost 6 bases, and 10 bases had no gene match. Germline loops: CDR1 GTSNPN, CDR2 SVGIG (reference sequence).

The chain's CDR3 is CASSDPGQGVYEQYF. The DNA of the CDR3 is TGTGCCAGCAGTGACCCGGGACAGGGGGTCTACGAGCAGTACTTC. The chain uses TRBV6-4 and TRBJ2-7; 11 nucleotides line up with TRBD1. The trim removed 2 bases at V and 3 bases at J, leaving 3 bases unmatched. This CDR3 is built from 15 residues. Germline loops: CDR1 MRHNA, CDR2 SNTAGT.

This clone was found once. The chain couples TRBV2 to TRBJ1-2; 8 nucleotides align to TRBD1. Trimming at V came to 6 bases and at J to 2 bases, leaving 5 bases not matched to a gene. The length of the CDR3 is 14 residues. Germline V gene lookup returns CDR1 SNHLY and CDR2 FYNNEI. CDR3: CASSPDRANYGYTF. CDR3 coding DNA: TGTGCCAGCAGCCCGGACAGGGCGAACTATGGCTACACCTTC.

V and J are TRBV5-1 and TRBJ2-7, with a tentative D call TRBD2 (5 bases). Trimming removed 4 bases from V and 0 bases from J, with 14 bases in between. Germline V gives CDR1 SGHRS, CDR2 YFSETQ. There are 15 residues in the CDR3. In DNA, the CDR3 is TGCGCCAGCAGCCATTTTACTAGGAGCTCCTACGAGCAGTACTTC. Translation: CASSHFTRSSYEQYF.

The rearrangement links TRBV5-6 to TRBJ2-6; D not resolved. CDR3 length: 15 amino acids. Trimming left V 0 bases short and J 4 bases short, with 8 bases between. Germline V gene sequence: CDR1 SGHDT, CDR2 YYEEEE. The CDR3 region has the DNA TGTGCCAGCAGCTTGGGGGCGTCGGGGGCCAACGTCCTGACTTTC. This encodes CASSLGASGANVLTF.